The clone carrying this TCR beta chain was detected a few times. Antigen unknown. The data were taken from a study of T-cell memory formation after mild COVID-19. General study results and limits: Unconfirmed was the SARS-CoV-2 specificity of second-wave clones that peaked on day 37.

Germline-derived CDR1 and CDR2 are SGHAT and FQNNGV. J gave up 8 bases and V 5 bases, and 11 bases lay outside the gene matches. This CDR3 spans 15 amino acids. TCRdb reanalysed the 5' RACE reads using MiXCR and keeps one entry per CDR3 protein. Among 350,000 to 550,000 distinct CDR3 sequences listed, 18% were seen once. The sequence came from a man younger than 30 who had mild COVID-19 (a few samples of this study predate the infection). Cell type and time point are not known. Material: PBMCs or a T cell subset sorted from them (not recorded which). V usage is TRBV11-2 and J usage is TRBJ2-4, with 8 bases fitting TRBD2. The CDR3 nucleotides are TGTGCCAGCAGCGAGACTGCGGGGGGAGGATACATTCAGTACTTC. This codes for CASSETAGGGYIQYF.